This TCR beta chain was recorded in a study of blood T cells in healthy people across ages. The wider study: Per two T cells, template switching captured roughly one barcoded beta molecule. Broader study findings: Roughly linearly, TCR beta diversity per million T cells fell as age increased.

This clonotype was detected a few times. No antigen is known for it. A second about 7 to 12 cycle PCR used barcoded and J-beta primers. One entry per CDR3 protein, called by TCRdb with MiXCR from the 5' RACE reads. Here the sample spans over a million distinct CDR3 sequences, approximately 43% being singletons. CDR1 and CDR2 from the germline V gene are MNHEY and SMNVEV (reference sequence). V was trimmed by 0 bases and J by 1 base, leaving 13 bases between them. This CDR3 contains 17 residues. Sequenced: blood. V is TRBV27 and J is TRBJ2-1; weak D call: TRBD1 (6 bases). The sequence derives from a woman under 30 in good health. Here the CDR3 reads CASSLSPWGPSYNEQFF. The CDR3 DNA follows: TGTGCCAGCAGTTTATCCCCTTGGGGGCCATCCTACAATGAGCAGTTCTTC.